The T cell receptor beta chain under discussion was sequenced for a study of HIV-infected patients and healthy controls. MiXCR, run by TCRdb on the 5' RACE reads, gives a single entry per CDR3 protein. The sample lists about 18,000 distinct CDR3 sequences; roughly 15% were seen once. CDR3 size: 13 residues. J gave up 9 bases and V 4 bases, and 8 bases lay outside the gene matches. The germline gives CDR1 DFQATT, CDR2 SNEGSKA (reference sequence). This clonotype occurred many times. The sequence came from a human donor in good health. The chain employs TRBV20-1 and TRBJ2-1, with TRBD2 identical over 8 bases. Sample: CD8+ T cells from blood. The CDR3 nucleotides read TGCAGTGCTAACCTGGGACTAGGGTTTGAGCAGTTCTTC. It yields the protein CSANLGLGFEQFF.